This TCR beta chain was found in a study of blood T cell repertoires in COVID-19. Looking at the study overall: From T cells, B-cell-depleted T cells, or PBMCs came the material, which was cDNA or gDNA.

Authors' processing steps: Amplification from reference gene primers served as the basis for estimated nucleated cell counts. Data came from immunoSEQ multiplex PCR; TCRdb stores just in-frame clones and leaves some out. The V and J calls and clone size are taken from that table; D and trimming were inferred from the DNA. The sample holds over 200,000 clones; roughly 90% are singletons and the top ten take approximately 15%. Sample: PBMCs or T cells enriched from blood (not recorded which). The sequence came from a man aged 25-40 years who had been exposed to COVID-19.

CDR3 protein: CASSVSGGGGETQYF. CDR3 in DNA: TGCGCCAGCAGCGTCAGCGGGGGCGGGGGAGAGACCCAGTACTTC. The chain is built from TRBV5-1 and TRBJ2-5, with 8 bases fitting TRBD2. The CDR3 is 15 residues long. V shed 4 bases and J 4 bases; nucleotides not matched to a gene: 9. Germline assignment: CDR1 SGHRS and CDR2 YFSETQ. The entire variable domain, with the rest obtained from reference TRBV5-1 and TRBJ2-5, is as follows: KAGVTQTPRYLIKTRGQQVTLSCSPISGHRSVSWYQQTPGQGLQFLFEYFSETQRNKGNFPGRFSGRQFSNSRSEMNVSTLELGDSALYLCASSVSGGGGETQYFGPGTRLLVL.